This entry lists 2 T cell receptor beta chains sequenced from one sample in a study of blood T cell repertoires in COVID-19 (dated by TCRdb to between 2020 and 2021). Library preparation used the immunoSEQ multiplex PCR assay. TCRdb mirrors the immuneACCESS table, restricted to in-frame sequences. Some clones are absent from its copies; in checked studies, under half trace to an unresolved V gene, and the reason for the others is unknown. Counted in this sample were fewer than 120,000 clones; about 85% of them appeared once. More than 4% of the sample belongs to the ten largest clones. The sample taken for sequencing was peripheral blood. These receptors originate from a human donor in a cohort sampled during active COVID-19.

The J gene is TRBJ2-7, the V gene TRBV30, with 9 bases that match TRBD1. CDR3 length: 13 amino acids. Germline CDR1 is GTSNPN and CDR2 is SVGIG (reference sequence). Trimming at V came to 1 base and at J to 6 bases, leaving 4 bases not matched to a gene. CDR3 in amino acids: CAWSASTGGEQYF. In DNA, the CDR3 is TGTGCCTGGAGTGCCTCGACAGGGGGCGAGCAGTACTTC.

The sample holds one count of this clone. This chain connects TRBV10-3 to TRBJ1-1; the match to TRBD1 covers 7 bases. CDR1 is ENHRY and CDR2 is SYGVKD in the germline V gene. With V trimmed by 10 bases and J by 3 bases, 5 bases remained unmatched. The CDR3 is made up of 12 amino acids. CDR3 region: CASTGDDTEAFF. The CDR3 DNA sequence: TGTGCCAGCACAGGGGATGACACTGAAGCTTTCTTT.